The 20 T cell receptor beta chains below were found in one sample sequenced in a study of blood T cells in healthy people across ages. Then a second PCR, running roughly 6 to 11 cycles, was carried out with a sample-barcoded 5' primer and a J-beta primer mix. Each CDR3 protein is one row after TCRdb ran MiXCR on the 5' RACE reads. Of about 1.5 million distinct CDR3 sequences detected, around 40% appear once; the ten largest clones hold approximately 4%. The sequencing input was blood. The receptor set was obtained from a woman aged 18-35 years in good health.

The chain joins TRBV20-1 to TRBJ1-1, with D possibly TRBD1 on 6 matching bases. Trimming took 3 bases from V and 7 from J, leaving 15 bases between them. Germline loops: CDR1 DFQATT, CDR2 SNEGSKA (reference sequence). The CDR3 loop spans 13 amino acids. CDR3 DNA: TGCAGTGCTAGTAACACAGGGAAAAATGAAGCTTTCTTT. It specifies CSASNTGKNEAFF.

This chain joins TRBV5-1 and TRBJ2-5, with 8 bases fitting TRBD2. V was pared by 6 bases and J by 1 base, with 2 bases of the junction left unmatched. Germline V gene data show CDR1 as SGHRS and CDR2 as YFSETQ. This CDR3 contains 13 residues. DNA of the CDR3: TGCGCCAGCATCGGGGGGGCCCAAGAGACCCAGTACTTC. It encodes CASIGGAQETQYF.

The chain uses TRBV2 and TRBJ2-3, with 7 bases matching TRBD2. The V gene end was trimmed by 7 bases and the J gene end by 3 bases; junction bases not matched to a gene: 4. The V gene's germline CDR1 is SNHLY and CDR2 FYNNEI. This CDR3 is 13 amino acids long. DNA of the CDR3: TGTGCCAGCAATGGGCGGGGGACAGATACGCAGTATTTT. This encodes CASNGRGTDTQYF. The entire variable domain, with the rest obtained from reference TRBV2 and TRBJ2-3, is as follows: EPEVTQTPSHQVTQMGQEVILRCVPISNHLYFYWYRQILGQKVEFLVSFYNNEISEKSEIFDDQFSVERPDGSNFTLKIRSTKLEDSAMYFCASNGRGTDTQYFGPGTRLTVL.

V gene TRBV5-1 combines with J gene TRBJ2-1; 7 positions agree with TRBD2. The CDR3 contains 15 residues. Germline loops: CDR1 SGHRS, CDR2 YFSETQ. V dropped 3 bases and J dropped 5; count of bases not matched to a gene: 8. This CDR3 is CASSWVGRDDNEQFF. The CDR3 nucleotides read TGCGCCAGCAGCTGGGTGGGGAGGGACGACAATGAGCAGTTCTTC.

In this sample, this clonotype turned up a few times. The rearrangement joins TRBV2 to TRBJ1-5, with D unresolved. The V gene lost 4 bases and the J gene lost 6 bases, with 7 bases spanning the gap. This CDR3 is built from 12 residues. The germline gives CDR1 SNHLY, CDR2 FYNNEI. CDR3 residues: CASSVLVQPQHF. In DNA form, the CDR3 reads TGTGCCAGCAGTGTGTTGGTTCAGCCCCAGCATTTT.

The CDR3: CSALKLRTSESYEQYF. The CDR3, as DNA: TGCAGTGCACTAAAACTGCGGACTAGCGAGTCCTACGAGCAGTACTTC. The chain links TRBV20-1 to TRBJ2-7; 9 nucleotides line up with TRBD2. CDR3 length: 16 amino acids. Germline values: CDR1 DFQATT, CDR2 SNEGSKA (reference sequence). The V gene end was trimmed by 6 bases and the J gene end by 1 base; junction bases not matched to a gene: 13.

This clonotype was detected only a few times. The J gene is TRBJ2-7, the V gene TRBV6-2 or TRBV6-3; 8 nucleotides match TRBD2. The germline CDR1 and CDR2 sequences are MNHEY and SVGEGT. The CDR3 has 15 amino acids. V lost 8 bases to trimming and J lost 3 bases; unmatched junction nucleotides: 12. The CDR3 sequence: CASRGPASGFYEQYF. The CDR3 coding sequence is TGTGCCAGCCGTGGCCCGGCTAGCGGGTTCTACGAGCAGTACTTC.

A note on this clonotype: A much larger clone lies a single base off, so this may be a read error. The J gene is TRBJ2-3, the V gene TRBV5-6; 7 nucleotides line up with TRBD1. V lost 3 bases, J lost 4 bases, and 8 bases stayed unmatched. Germline V gene data show CDR1 as SGHDT and CDR2 as YYEEEE. The CDR3 length is 15 residues. The CDR3 DNA is TGTGCCAGCAGCTCGGGACAGAGGGCAGCAGATACGCAGTATTTT. Residues: CASSSGQRAADTQYF.

J is TRBJ1-3 and V is TRBV12-3 or TRBV12-4; TRBD1 matches at 8 bases. The CDR3 has 14 amino acids. V was pared by 6 bases and J by 2 bases, with 3 bases of the junction left unmatched. CDR3 loop: CASRLTGAGNTIYF. CDR3 in DNA: TGTGCCAGCAGACTGACAGGGGCTGGAAACACCATATATTTT.

Concerning this clonotype itself: A read error is possible here, since a much larger clone lies one base away. The chain joins TRBV11-2 to TRBJ2-3; TRBD2 agrees at 7 bases. This CDR3 has 16 amino acids. Per germline, CDR1 SGHAT and CDR2 FQNNGV. V shed 7 bases, J shed 3 bases, and the junction held 13 bases outside the gene matches. The CDR3 bases are TGTGCCAGCACCGGTTGGGGCGGGGGAACAACAGATACGCAGTATTTT. This sequence encodes CASTGWGGGTTDTQYF.

This chain connects TRBV3-1 to TRBJ2-1; D is uncertain. The V end was cut by 4 bases, the J end by 6 bases, with 13 bases between. CDR1 is LGHDT and CDR2 is YNNKEL in the germline V gene (reference sequence). The length of the CDR3 is 14 residues. This CDR3 reads CASSPPSRPNEQFF. The CDR3 region has the DNA TGTGCCAGCAGCCCCCCGTCCCGTCCCAATGAGCAGTTCTTC.

This clonotype was observed a handful of times. V usage is TRBV9 and J usage is TRBJ2-1; no clear D. Trimming stripped 4 bases from V and 0 bases from J, with 11 bases between. There are 15 residues in the CDR3. Germline CDR1 SGDLS, CDR2 YYNGEE. The CDR3 region has the DNA TGTGCCAGCAGCCCCGGGCGGATCTCCTACAATGAGCAGTTCTTC. This codes for CASSPGRISYNEQFF.

This clonotype was seen only a few times. This rearrangement joins TRBV4-3 to TRBJ1-6, with no clear D. CDR3 length: 13 residues. V lost 0 bases to trimming and J lost 8 bases, with 5 bases between them. Germline V lookup: CDR1 LGHNA, CDR2 YSLEER. CDR3 loop: CASSQDTYSPLHF. CDR3 sequence (DNA): TGCGCCAGCAGCCAAGATACGTATTCACCCCTCCACTTT.

In its sample, this clonotype was seen a few times. The chain joins TRBV7-8 to TRBJ2-7; 7 bases align to TRBD1. With 5 bases clipped from V and 3 bases from J, the junction kept 4 bases outside the gene matches. From germline, CDR1 is SGHVS and CDR2 FQNEAQ. The CDR3 is 13 residues long. Written as DNA, the CDR3 is TGTGCCAGCAGCAATCGACAGGGCTACGAGCAGTACTTC. This gives the protein CASSNRQGYEQYF.

The gene calls are TRBV20-1 and TRBJ1-2, with D unclear. The V gene's germline CDR1 is DFQATT and CDR2 SNEGSKA (reference sequence). V was cut by 0 bases and J by 0 bases, with 11 bases left in between. The length of the CDR3 is 15 residues. In nucleotides, the CDR3 is TGCAGTGCTAGAGATCTGCGGGGAACTAACTATGGCTACACCTTC. Protein sequence: CSARDLRGTNYGYTF.

The chain has TRBV12-3 or TRBV12-4 and TRBJ2-5; TRBD2 might be the D (6 bases). This CDR3 spans 16 amino acids. Deletions cut 4 bases from V and 11 bases from J, with 26 bases between. This CDR3 reads CASSSSAGNNLGEQYF. CDR3 DNA: TGTGCCAGCAGTTCATCGGCGGGGAACAATTTGGGGGAGCAGTACTTC.

The chain couples TRBV4-3 to TRBJ2-5; D uncertain. The V end lost 1 base, the J end lost 5 bases, and 11 bases lay between the germline ends. CDR3 length: 14 amino acids. The germline CDR1 and CDR2 sequences are LGHNA and YSLEER. The chain's CDR3 is CASSQAPYGETQYF. As DNA, the CDR3 is TGCGCCAGCAGCCAAGCCCCTTACGGGGAGACCCAGTACTTC.

This clonotype was detected only a few times. V gene TRBV25-1 combines with J gene TRBJ1-1; no definite D call. This CDR3 has 12 amino acids. CDR1 is MGHDK, CDR2 SYGVNS, per germline. Trimming took 4 bases from V and 5 from J, leaving 8 bases between them. The CDR3 coding sequence is TGTGCCAGCAGTGCGGGATATACTGAAGCTTTCTTT. It codes for CASSAGYTEAFF.

The chain couples TRBV12-3 or TRBV12-4 to TRBJ2-5; D unresolved. V gave up 9 bases and J gave up 11 bases, with 19 bases separating them. This CDR3 is 12 amino acids long. The CDR3 coding sequence is TGTGCCAGTCGAGGCCCGGCCGTTGAGCAGTACTTC. Translation gives CASRGPAVEQYF.

Only a few counts were recorded for this clonotype. This chain joins TRBV4-3 and TRBJ2-1; D unresolved. V lost 0 bases, J lost 6 bases, and 15 bases lay in between. Germline CDR1 and CDR2: LGHNA and YSLEER. The CDR3 consists of 16 residues. The CDR3 is CASSQDGEISFNEQFF. CDR3 nucleotides: TGCGCCAGCAGCCAAGATGGAGAAATTAGCTTCAATGAGCAGTTCTTC.